Presented here are 24 T cell receptor beta chains from one specimen sequenced in a study of T cell responses to AZD1222 COVID-19 vaccine. TCRdb's copy holds only in-frame clones and misses some; the assay was immunoSEQ multiplex PCR. The data show some 74,000 clones, around 84% seen once. The sample consisted of peripheral blood, taken on day 0 of AZD1222 vaccination. These receptors all stem from an adult in good health.

V gene TRBV6-5 combines with J gene TRBJ2-1; no clear D. Trimming stripped 6 bases from V and 4 bases from J, with 10 bases between. Germline V gene lookup returns CDR1 MNHEY and CDR2 SVGAGI. The CDR3 loop spans 13 amino acids. Written as DNA, the CDR3 is TGTGCCAGCAGCCAGGACGGTTACAATGAGCAGTTCTTC. Amino acids: CASSQDGYNEQFF.

J is TRBJ2-3 and V is TRBV4-1; either TRBD1 or TRBD2 may fit D (6 bases each). Germline V gives CDR1 MGHRA, CDR2 YSYEKL. The CDR3 spans 17 residues. The V gene lost 4 bases and the J gene lost 0 bases, with 17 bases spanning the gap. The CDR3 sequence: CASSPMGAGTSTDTQYF. The CDR3, as DNA: TGCGCCAGCAGCCCAATGGGGGCAGGGACTAGCACAGATACGCAGTATTTT.

The V call is TRBV7-8, the J call TRBJ1-4; D not certain. CDR1 SGHVS and CDR2 FQNEAQ come from the germline V gene. This CDR3 is built from 15 residues. V was shortened by 5 bases and J by 8 bases, with 18 bases between the two germline ends. Here the CDR3 DNA reads TGTGCCAGCAGCCGAGAAGTAGGGTTTGGCGAAAAACTGTTTTTT. It is translated as CASSREVGFGEKLFF.

V is TRBV6-5 and J is TRBJ2-2; 10 bases align to TRBD1. The ends lost 10 bases at V and 3 bases at J; junction bases unmatched: 5. The CDR3 runs to 14 residues. Germline lookup yields CDR1 MNHEY and CDR2 SVGAGI. CDR3 protein: CATGDRGHTGELFF. The DNA of the CDR3 is TGTGCCACCGGGGACAGGGGACACACCGGGGAGCTGTTTTTT.

The V call is TRBV6-5, the J call TRBJ1-5, with D unclear. CDR1 MNHEY and CDR2 SVGAGI come from the germline V gene. CDR3 size: 15 residues. Trimming stripped 7 bases from V and 2 bases from J, with 15 bases between. This CDR3 reads CASTGSGRGNQPQHF. CDR3 in DNA: TGTGCCAGCACTGGATCCGGGCGAGGCAATCAGCCCCAGCATTTT.

The rearrangement uses TRBV29-1 and TRBJ1-3; D is uncertain. Germline CDR1 SQVTM, CDR2 ANQGSEA. This CDR3 comprises 13 residues. The V end lost 6 bases, the J end lost 0 bases, and 9 bases lay between the germline ends. In DNA, the CDR3 is TGCAGCGTCGGACGGGTCTCTGGAAACACCATATATTTT. Translated, it gives CSVGRVSGNTIYF.

CDR3 in DNA: TGTGCCAGCAACGAGGGGGACAGGAACACTGAAGCTTTCTTT. Translated, it gives CASNEGDRNTEAFF. The chain uses TRBV27 and TRBJ1-1, with 7 bases matching TRBD1. Losses at the gene ends were 7 bases for V and 1 base for J; bases not matched to a gene: 6. The germline V gene has CDR1 MNHEY and CDR2 SMNVEV (reference sequence). This CDR3 has 14 amino acids.

This clone was seen ten or more times. The chain couples TRBV5-4 to TRBJ2-7; a weak D match, TRBD1 (5 bases). The CDR3 spans 14 residues. Trimming took off 0 bases at V and 3 bases at J, with 10 bases between the two ends. The V gene's germline CDR1 is SGHNT and CDR2 YYREEE (reference sequence). In DNA, the CDR3 is TGTGCCAGCAGCTTGGGGGGCGCCGGCTACGAGCAGTACTTC. As protein: CASSLGGAGYEQYF.

This chain connects TRBV3-1 (or the pseudogene TRBV3-2) to TRBJ2-7; perhaps TRBD2 as D (6 bases). Trimming pared 5 bases from V and 0 bases from J, leaving 14 bases between. The germline gives CDR1 LGHDT, CDR2 YNNKEL (reference sequence). This CDR3 has 15 amino acids. The CDR3 bases are TGTGCCAGCAGCATAGGAATAGCGGACTCCTACGAGCAGTACTTC. Translating gives CASSIGIADSYEQYF.

CDR3 amino acids: CASSTVSVLPGLYGYTF. CDR3 in DNA: TGCGCCAGCAGTACCGTGTCCGTACTCCCGGGACTATATGGCTACACCTTC. The chain couples TRBV4-1 to TRBJ1-2, with D possibly TRBD1 on 5 matching bases. Germline-derived CDR1 and CDR2 are MGHRA and YSYEKL. Trimming cost V 6 bases and J 5 bases, with 25 bases left between them. The CDR3 sequence is 17 residues long.

There are a few counts of this clone. The CDR3, as DNA: TGTGCCAGCATGGAAAGCAGTTTACGAGAGACCCAGTACTTC. Its translation: CASMESSLRETQYF. This chain connects TRBV6-5 to TRBJ2-5, with D hard to call. CDR3 length: 14 amino acids. With 7 bases removed from V and 4 bases from J, the gap between germline ends came to 16 bases. CDR1 is MNHEY, CDR2 SVGAGI, per germline.

The chain joins TRBV11-3 to TRBJ2-7; a possible D gene is TRBD1 (7 bases). Germline V CDR1 and CDR2: SGHNT, YENEEA. The CDR3 has 15 amino acids. V lost 5 bases and J lost 2, with 16 bases in between. CDR3 in DNA: TGTGCCAGCAGCCGGGGGAGCGGACAGGCCTACGAGCAGTACTTC. Translated, it gives CASSRGSGQAYEQYF.

The V and J genes are TRBV5-5 and TRBJ1-2; D call uncertain. In germline, CDR1 is SGHKS, CDR2 YYEKEE (reference sequence). The CDR3 contains 14 residues. The V gene lost 5 bases and the J gene lost 1 base, with 12 bases spanning the gap. In nucleotides, the CDR3 is TGTGCCAGCAGTCTGGCCGCGATTAACTATGGCTACACCTTC. Residues: CASSLAAINYGYTF.

The J gene is TRBJ1-2, the V gene TRBV14; TRBD1 is a possible D gene (5 bases). The ends were cut back, 6 bases at V and 4 bases at J, with 15 bases in the middle. The CDR3 runs to 14 residues. Germline V gene lookup returns CDR1 SGHDN and CDR2 FVKESK. The CDR3 DNA follows: TGTGCCAGCAGTGCGGAGGGACGGAGCTATGGCTACACCTTC. Its translation is CASSAEGRSYGYTF.

This chain links TRBV12-3 or TRBV12-4 with TRBJ1-1; D possibly corresponds to TRBD1 (5 bases). Between the trimmed V and J ends, which lost 5 bases and 1 base, there was a span of 8 bases. The CDR3 loop spans 13 amino acids. In DNA, the CDR3 is TGTGCCAGCAGTCAACAGGAGAACACTGAAGCTTTCTTT. It encodes CASSQQENTEAFF.

This clone was seen more than once but under ten times. The chain combines TRBV15 with TRBJ1-5; no firm D call. The CDR3 runs to 13 residues. V lost 0 bases to trimming and J lost 6 bases, with 6 bases between them. CDR1 LNHNV and CDR2 YYDKDF come from the germline V gene (reference sequence). The CDR3 DNA reads TGTGCCACCAGCAGAGAATTGGGTCAGCCCCAGCATTTT. Translated: CATSRELGQPQHF.

The rearrangement links TRBV12-3 or TRBV12-4 to TRBJ2-1; D ambiguous. The CDR3 extends over 12 amino acids. Trimming pared 5 bases from V and 10 bases from J, leaving 12 bases between. The CDR3 spells CASSPTDDEQFF. The CDR3 coding sequence is TGTGCCAGCAGTCCAACCGACGACGAGCAGTTCTTC.

The V gene is TRBV30, the J gene TRBJ1-1; no clear D. The CDR3 spans 11 residues. Germline V gene data show CDR1 as GTSNPN and CDR2 as SVGIG (reference sequence). The V gene lost 7 bases and the J gene lost 1 base, with 7 bases spanning the gap. CDR3 DNA sequence: TGTGCCTCCCCCGGGAACACTGAAGCTTTCTTT. It encodes CASPGNTEAFF.

The CDR3 region is CASSQSPTTNEQFF. The CDR3 DNA reads as TGTGCCAGCAGCCAATCCCCAACGACCAATGAGCAGTTCTTC. The chain has TRBV3-1 (or the pseudogene TRBV3-2) and TRBJ2-1; no firm D call. Germline V gene sequence: CDR1 LGHDT, CDR2 YNNKEL (reference sequence). The V end lost 2 bases, the J end lost 6 bases, and 11 bases lay between the germline ends. The CDR3 is made up of 14 amino acids.

The rearrangement joins TRBV9 to TRBJ1-4, with TRBD1 matching 9 bases. V trimming: 3 bases; J trimming: 7 bases; junction bases outside the gene matches: 4. The length of the CDR3 is 14 residues. Germline CDR1 reads SGDLS; CDR2 reads YYNGEE. The CDR3 sequence: CASSAGQGGEKLFF. The CDR3 DNA sequence: TGTGCCAGCAGCGCGGGACAGGGTGGTGAAAAACTGTTTTTT.

J is TRBJ1-3 and V is TRBV14; D gene uncertain. This CDR3 has 15 residues. Germline assignment: CDR1 SGHDN and CDR2 FVKESK. V was pared by 0 bases and J by 0 bases, with 6 bases between. In nucleotides, the CDR3 is TGTGCCAGCAGCCAAGATTTGCTCTCTGGAAACACCATATATTTT. Its translation is CASSQDLLSGNTIYF.

Comments on this clone: An end of the junction does not agree with germline; a read error may underlie this. This chain links TRBV18 with TRBJ2-3; D gene ambiguous. The CDR3 consists of 12 residues. The germline V gene has CDR1 KGHSH and CDR2 LQKENI. The CDR3, as DNA: TGTGCCAGCTCACCACAAAGCTTACCTATGCTTTTT. Its protein is CASSPQSLPMLF.

By its share, this clone is medium-sized. The chain recombines TRBV19 with TRBJ2-3; 7 bases agree with TRBD2. The ends lost 1 base at V and 2 bases at J; junction bases unmatched: 6. Per germline, CDR1 LNHDA and CDR2 SQIVND (reference sequence). CDR3 size: 16 residues. CDR3 DNA sequence: TGTGCCAGTAGTATAGGGGCTAGCGGATACACAGATACGCAGTATTTT. Translation: CASSIGASGYTDTQYF.

This chain uses TRBV27 with TRBJ1-1; no firm D call. The CDR3 loop spans 14 amino acids. Germline CDR1 and CDR2: MNHEY and SMNVEV (reference sequence). The ends were cut back, 5 bases at V and 4 bases at J, with 14 bases in the middle. The chain's CDR3 is CASSPVRGSTEAFF. The CDR3 bases are TGTGCCAGCAGTCCAGTACGGGGTAGCACTGAAGCTTTCTTT.